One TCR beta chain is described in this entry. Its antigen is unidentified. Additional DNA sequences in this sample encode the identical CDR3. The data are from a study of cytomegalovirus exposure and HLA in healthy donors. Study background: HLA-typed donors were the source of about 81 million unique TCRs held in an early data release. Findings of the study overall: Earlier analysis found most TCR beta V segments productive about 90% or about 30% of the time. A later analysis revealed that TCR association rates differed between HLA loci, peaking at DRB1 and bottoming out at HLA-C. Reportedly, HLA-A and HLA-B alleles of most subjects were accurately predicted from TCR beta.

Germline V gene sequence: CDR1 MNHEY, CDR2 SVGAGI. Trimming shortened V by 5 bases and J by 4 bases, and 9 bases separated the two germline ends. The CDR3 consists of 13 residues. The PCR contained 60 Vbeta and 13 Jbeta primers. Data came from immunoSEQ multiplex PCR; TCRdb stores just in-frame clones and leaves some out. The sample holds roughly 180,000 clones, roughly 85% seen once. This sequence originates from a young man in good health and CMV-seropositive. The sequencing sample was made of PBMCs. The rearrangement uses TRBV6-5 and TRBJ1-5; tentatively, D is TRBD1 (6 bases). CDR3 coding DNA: TGTGCCAGCAGTCCCACAGGGAATCAGCCCCAGCATTTT. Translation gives CASSPTGNQPQHF.